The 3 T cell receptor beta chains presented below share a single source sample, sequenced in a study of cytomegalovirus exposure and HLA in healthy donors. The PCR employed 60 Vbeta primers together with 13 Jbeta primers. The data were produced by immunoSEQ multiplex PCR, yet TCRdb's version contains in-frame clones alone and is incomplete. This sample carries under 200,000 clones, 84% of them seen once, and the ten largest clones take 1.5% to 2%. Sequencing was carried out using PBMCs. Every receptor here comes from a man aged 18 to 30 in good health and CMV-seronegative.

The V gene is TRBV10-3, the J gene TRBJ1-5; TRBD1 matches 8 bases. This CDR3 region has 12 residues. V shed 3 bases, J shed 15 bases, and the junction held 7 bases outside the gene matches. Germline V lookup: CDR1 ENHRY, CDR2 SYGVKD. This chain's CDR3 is CAISDGQGKGHF. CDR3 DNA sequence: TGTGCCATCAGTGACGGACAGGGCAAGGGGCATTTT.

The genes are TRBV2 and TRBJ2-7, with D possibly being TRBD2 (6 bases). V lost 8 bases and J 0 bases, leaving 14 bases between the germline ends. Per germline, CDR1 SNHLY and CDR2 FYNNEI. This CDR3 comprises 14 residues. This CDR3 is CASFGGISSYEQYF. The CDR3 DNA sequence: TGTGCCAGCTTTGGGGGGATCAGCTCCTACGAGCAGTACTTC.

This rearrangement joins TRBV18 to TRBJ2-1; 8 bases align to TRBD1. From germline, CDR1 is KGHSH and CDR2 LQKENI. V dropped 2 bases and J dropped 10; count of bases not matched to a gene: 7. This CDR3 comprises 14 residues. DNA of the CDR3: TGTGCCAGCTCACCATCGAGACAGGGGACAGAGCAGTTCTTC. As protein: CASSPSRQGTEQFF.